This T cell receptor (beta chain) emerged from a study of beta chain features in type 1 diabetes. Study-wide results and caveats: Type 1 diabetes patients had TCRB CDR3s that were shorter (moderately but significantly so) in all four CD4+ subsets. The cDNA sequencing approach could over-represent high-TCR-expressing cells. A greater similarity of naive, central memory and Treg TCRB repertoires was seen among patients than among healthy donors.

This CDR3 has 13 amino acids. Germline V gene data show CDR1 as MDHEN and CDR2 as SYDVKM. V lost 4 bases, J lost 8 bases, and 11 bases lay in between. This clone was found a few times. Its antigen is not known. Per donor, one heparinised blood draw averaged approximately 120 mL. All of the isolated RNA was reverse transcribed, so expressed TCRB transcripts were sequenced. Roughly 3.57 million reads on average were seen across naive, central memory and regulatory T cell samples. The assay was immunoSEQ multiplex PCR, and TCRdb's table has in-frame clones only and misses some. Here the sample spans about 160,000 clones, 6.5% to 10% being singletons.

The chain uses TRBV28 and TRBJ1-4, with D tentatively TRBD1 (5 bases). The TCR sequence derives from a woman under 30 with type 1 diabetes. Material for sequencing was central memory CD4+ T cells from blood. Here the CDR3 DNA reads TGTGCCAGCAGTTGGGCTGACAGAGAAAAACTGTTTTTT. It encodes CASSWADREKLFF.